The clone carrying this TCR beta chain was seen a few times. What it binds is not known. The data stem from a study of early T cells in non-severe SARS-CoV-2 infection. Looking at the study overall: RNA in bulk from unsorted whole blood was sequenced, and chains were unpaired. The study's findings and limits: Missing private and CD4 specificities, VDJdb matching favored anti-spike CD8 responses.

Researchers tagged individual cDNA molecules with unique molecular identifiers. In TCRdb, the 5' RACE reads were re-called with MiXCR into one record per CDR3 protein. The table shows around 37,000 distinct CDR3 sequences, with 8% to 10% occurring only once. Trimming at V came to 5 bases and at J to 12 bases, leaving 11 bases not matched to a gene. Germline CDR1 reads SEHNR; CDR2 reads FQNEAQ (reference sequence). The CDR3 extends over 14 amino acids. This TCR was sampled from an adult who was a healthcare worker with PCR-confirmed SARS-CoV-2 infection or an uninfected control (not recorded which). This chain links TRBV7-9 with TRBJ1-5, with TRBD1 matching 9 bases. Sequenced input: whole blood. For the CDR3, the DNA is TGTGCCAGCAGCCTAGACAGGGGGACACCCCGCCAGCATTTT. Amino acid sequence: CASSLDRGTPRQHF.